The clone carrying this T cell receptor beta chain was seen a handful of times. The data stem from a study of patients and donors after allogeneic stem cell transplantation. TCRdb processed the RT-PCR reads anew with MiXCR; each CDR3 protein has one entry. The sample comprises 84,000 or so distinct CDR3 sequences, 45% to 50% of which are singletons, and 61% rests with the top ten. Germline CDR1 is ENHRY and CDR2 is SYGVKD. The CDR3 consists of 14 residues. Trimming pared 3 bases from V and 1 base from J, leaving 9 bases between. The source is a human donor who was either an allogeneic HSCT recipient or a stem cell or donor lymphocyte infusion donor (not recorded which). It is not recorded whose cells these are; they may come from a transplant donor. The chain couples TRBV10-3 to TRBJ1-1; D remains ambiguous. Sequenced input: blood, either unsorted or a sorted T cell fraction (not recorded which). This chain's CDR3 is CAISEPAANTEAFF. CDR3 bases: TGTGCCATCAGTGAACCGGCGGCGAACACTGAAGCTTTCTTT.